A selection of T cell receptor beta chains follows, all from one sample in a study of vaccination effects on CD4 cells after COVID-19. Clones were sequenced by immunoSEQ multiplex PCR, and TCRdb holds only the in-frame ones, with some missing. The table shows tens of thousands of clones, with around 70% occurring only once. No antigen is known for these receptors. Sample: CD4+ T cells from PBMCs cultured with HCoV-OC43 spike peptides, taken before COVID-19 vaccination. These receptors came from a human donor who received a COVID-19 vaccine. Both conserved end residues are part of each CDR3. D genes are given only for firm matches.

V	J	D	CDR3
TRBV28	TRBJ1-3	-	CASTPGDWTGNTIYF
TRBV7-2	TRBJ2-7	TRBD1	CASSFRRTGTLNEQYF
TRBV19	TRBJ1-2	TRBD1	CASSTTGGGYGYTF
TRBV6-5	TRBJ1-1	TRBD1	CASSYTGGTEAFF
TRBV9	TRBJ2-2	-	CASSVTPGTFELFF
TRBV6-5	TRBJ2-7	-	CASSSQQASYEQYF
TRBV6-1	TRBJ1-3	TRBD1	CASSGGGQSSGNTIYF
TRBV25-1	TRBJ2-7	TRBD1	CASSEYFSGTGGSYEQYF
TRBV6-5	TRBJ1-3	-	CASSYGQFVSGNTIYF
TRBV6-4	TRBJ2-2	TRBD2	CASSDKVAGGLMNTGELFF
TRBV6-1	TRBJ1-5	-	CASSDQGYSNQPQHF
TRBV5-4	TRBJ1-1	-	CASSLSSRKNTEAFF
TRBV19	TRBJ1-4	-	CASERRTAGGNEKLFF
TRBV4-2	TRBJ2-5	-	CASSQVTGEETQYF
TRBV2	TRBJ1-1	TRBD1	CASSRDRVVAEAFF
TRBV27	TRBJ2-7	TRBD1	CATSPGTGVIEQYF
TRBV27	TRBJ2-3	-	CASSLRVTGRTDTQYF
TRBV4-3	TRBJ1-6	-	CASSQDYGKDSPLHF
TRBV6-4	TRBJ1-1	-	CASSDAAPMNTEAFF
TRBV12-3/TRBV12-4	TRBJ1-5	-	CASSLQDQPQHF
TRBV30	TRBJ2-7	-	CAWSPRAAISYEQYF
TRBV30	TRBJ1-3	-	CAWSEAGGNTIYF
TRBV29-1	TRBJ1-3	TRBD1	CSVLTGGFGNTIYF
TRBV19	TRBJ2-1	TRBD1	CASSISGGEFSEQFF
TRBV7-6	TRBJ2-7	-	CASSPGGQGAGGEQYF
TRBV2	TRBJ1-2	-	CASSELGQGDYGYTF
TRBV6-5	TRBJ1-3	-	CASSSGPTSGNTIYF
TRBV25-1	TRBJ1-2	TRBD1	CASSETGGNYGYTF
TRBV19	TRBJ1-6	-	CASSIEGAGTNSPLHF
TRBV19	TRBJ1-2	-	CASRPTGERTRYGYTF
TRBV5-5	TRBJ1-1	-	CASSLRAQNTEAFF
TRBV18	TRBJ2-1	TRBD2	CASSRSGGGRADNEQFF
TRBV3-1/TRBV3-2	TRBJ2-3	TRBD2	CASSQERLAGVTDTQYF
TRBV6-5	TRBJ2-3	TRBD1	CASRPTGPDTQYF
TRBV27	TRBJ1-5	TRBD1	CASSTRQGGGYSNQPQHF
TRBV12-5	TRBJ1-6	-	CASGLVQAQGSNSPLHF
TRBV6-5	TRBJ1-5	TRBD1	CASTEGAGNNQPQHF
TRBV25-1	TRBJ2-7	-	CASSESGPGVVGAKQYF
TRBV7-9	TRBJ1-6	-	CASSLGRVDNSPLHF
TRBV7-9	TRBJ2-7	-	CASSLGLGINGYEQYF